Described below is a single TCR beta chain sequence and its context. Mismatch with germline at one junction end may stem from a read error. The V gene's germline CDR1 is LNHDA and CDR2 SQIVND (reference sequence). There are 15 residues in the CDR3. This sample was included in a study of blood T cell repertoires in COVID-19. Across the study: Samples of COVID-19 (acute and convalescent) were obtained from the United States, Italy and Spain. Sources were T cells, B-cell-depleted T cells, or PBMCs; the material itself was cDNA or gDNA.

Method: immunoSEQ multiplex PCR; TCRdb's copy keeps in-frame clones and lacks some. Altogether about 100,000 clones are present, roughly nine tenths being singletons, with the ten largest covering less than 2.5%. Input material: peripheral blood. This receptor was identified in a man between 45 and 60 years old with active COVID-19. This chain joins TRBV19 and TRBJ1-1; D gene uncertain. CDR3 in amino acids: CASSMATDTFTEAFF. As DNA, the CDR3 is TGTGCCAGCAGTATGGCTACAGATACCTTCACTGAAGCTTTCTTT.